This is a list of T cell receptor beta chains from one sample in a study of cytomegalovirus exposure and HLA in healthy donors. Here immunoSEQ multiplex PCR was the method, and the copy in TCRdb shows in-frame clones only, minus some. The repertoire holds 150,000 to 200,000 clones, just over 75% seen once, with more than 0.8% in the top ten. The sequenced sample consisted of PBMCs. The receptors were sampled from a woman in her thirties or forties in good health and CMV-seronegative. Both conserved end residues are part of each CDR3. A D gene is named only where the DNA matches it firmly. Not all rows give a size; the values are once, few, many and, for expanded clones, a class.

cdr3_length | d_call | j_call | clone_size | v_call | cdr3_nt | cdr3_aa
16 | TRBD1 | TRBJ2-3 | . | TRBV9 | TGTGCCAGCAGCGTAGGGGAAACAGGGGAGAGTTGGACGCAGTATTTT | CASSVGETGESWTQYF
14 | TRBD1 | TRBJ2-7 | . | TRBV28 | TGTGCCAGCAACTTACAGGGGGGATCATACGAGCAGTACTTC | CASNLQGGSYEQYF
14 | TRBD2 | TRBJ2-1 | . | TRBV27 | TGTGCCAGTCACGGACTAGCGGAGGGAAATGAGCAGTTCTTC | CASHGLAEGNEQFF
17 | . | TRBJ2-7 | . | TRBV13 | TGTGCCAGCAGCGAGGGGGGGGGCCACAGGGTAACGGGCGAGCAGTACTTC | CASSEGGGHRVTGEQYF
13 | TRBD2 | TRBJ2-7 | . | TRBV7-3 | TGTGCCAGCAGCTCGGGACTAGCCAACGAGCAGTACTTC | CASSSGLANEQYF
15 | . | TRBJ1-1 | . | TRBV5-1 | TGCGCCAGCAGCTTAGAGGGCAGGGGGAACACTGAAGCTTTCTTT | CASSLEGRGNTEAFF
14 | . | TRBJ2-3 | . | TRBV11-2 | TGTGCCAGCAGCTTAGATCCACGGACACGTACGCAGTATTTT | CASSLDPRTRTQYF
15 | . | TRBJ1-4 | . | TRBV13 | TGTGCCAGCAGCTTAGGCGAAGGGAGTTATGAAAAACTGTTTTTT | CASSLGEGSYEKLFF
16 | . | TRBJ2-7 | . | TRBV11-3 | TGTGCCAGCAGCTTATCCCCAGGGGAAGGAGGCTACGAGCAGTACTTC | CASSLSPGEGGYEQYF
13 | . | TRBJ1-1 | once | TRBV12-5 | TGTGCTAGTTCCTCCGAGAGGGACACTGAAGCTTTCTTT | CASSSERDTEAFF
17 | . | TRBJ1-5 | . | TRBV2 | TGTGCCAGCCACCCGGGACACGACCCTTATAGCAATCAGCCCCAGCATTTT | CASHPGHDPYSNQPQHF
14 | . | TRBJ1-5 | few | TRBV2 | TGTGCCAGCAGTGATAGGGCAGGGGAGCAGCCCCAGCATTTT | CASSDRAGEQPQHF
16 | TRBD2 | TRBJ2-5 | . | TRBV6-6 | TGTGCCAGCAGTCCCCAAAGCGGGAGAGTGGGTGAGACCCAGTACTTC | CASSPQSGRVGETQYF
15 | . | TRBJ1-2 | . | TRBV7-9 | TGTGCCAGCAGCTTAGATTTAGGGGCTGGGAACGGCTACACCTTC | CASSLDLGAGNGYTF
13 | . | TRBJ1-1 | . | TRBV11-3 | TGTGCCAGCAGCTCCCTTGGGCAGACTGAAGCTTTCTTT | CASSSLGQTEAFF
14 | TRBD2 | TRBJ2-7 | . | TRBV2 | TGTGCCAGTCAAGGGACTAGCGCAAGCTACGAGCAGTACTTC | CASQGTSASYEQYF
14 | . | TRBJ2-7 | . | TRBV7-2 | TGTGCCAGCAGCCGTGACGCCGAGGCCTACGAGCAGTACTTC | CASSRDAEAYEQYF
13 | TRBD1 | TRBJ1-1 | few | TRBV11-3 | TGTGCCAGCAGCTCGCAGGGGGGCACTGAAGCTTTCTTT | CASSSQGGTEAFF